The 21 T cell receptor beta chains in this list originate from one sample, sequenced in a study of blood T cells in healthy people across ages. A second PCR, run for roughly 7 to 12 cycles, used a sample-barcoded 5' primer plus a J-beta primer mix. TCRdb re-derived calls from the 5' RACE reads in MiXCR, one entry per CDR3 protein. The repertoire holds about 1.6 million distinct CDR3 sequences, 30% to 40% seen once, with approximately 10% in the top ten. Specimen: blood. These receptors were taken from a woman aged 30 to 39 in good health.

The rearrangement joins TRBV12-3 or TRBV12-4 to TRBJ1-4; D remains unclear. This CDR3 spans 11 amino acids. V was cut by 3 bases and J by 6 bases, with 2 bases left in between. This CDR3 is CASSFDEKLFF. The CDR3 DNA sequence: TGTGCCAGCAGTTTCGATGAAAAACTGTTTTTT.

The chain is built from TRBV14 and TRBJ2-2; 8 bases fit TRBD2. Germline values: CDR1 SGHDN, CDR2 FVKESK. This CDR3 comprises 18 residues. With 5 bases clipped from V and 4 bases from J, the junction kept 15 bases outside the gene matches. The CDR3: CASSARMEAGDTTGELFF. Here the CDR3 DNA reads TGTGCCAGCAGCGCGAGGATGGAAGCGGGAGACACCACCGGGGAGCTGTTTTTT. Based on the CDR3 plus reference TRBV14 and TRBJ2-2, the full variable domain is EAGVTQFPSHSVIEKGQTVTLRCDPISGHDNLYWYRRVMGKEIKFLLHFVKESKQDESGMPNNRFLAERTGGTYSTLKVQPAELEDSGVYFCASSARMEAGDTTGELFFGEGSRLTVL.

This clonotype appeared a few times. V usage is TRBV20-1 and J usage is TRBJ1-2; a weak D match, TRBD1 (5 bases). The CDR3 extends over 14 amino acids. V lost 4 bases to trimming and J lost 1 base, with 13 bases between them. Germline CDR1 reads DFQATT; CDR2 reads SNEGSKA (reference sequence). The CDR3: CSAIAGPFNYGYTF. The CDR3 coding sequence is TGCAGTGCTATTGCAGGGCCATTTAACTATGGCTACACCTTC.

The chain couples TRBV12-3 or TRBV12-4 to TRBJ2-5, with D possibly being TRBD2 (5 bases). The ends were cut back, 2 bases at V and 2 bases at J, with 15 bases in the middle. The CDR3 spans 16 residues. The CDR3 region is CASSLSVASGQETQYF. CDR3 DNA sequence: TGTGCCAGCAGTTTATCCGTAGCGTCCGGGCAAGAGACCCAGTACTTC.

This clonotype was seen only a few times. The chain recombines TRBV11-2 with TRBJ2-3; 16 nucleotides match TRBD2. Germline V gives CDR1 SGHAT, CDR2 FQNNGV. The CDR3 is 20 residues long. V shed 4 bases, J shed 6 bases, and the junction held 16 bases outside the gene matches. CDR3 DNA sequence: TGTGCCAGCAGCTCCCCACTGGGTATGGGACTAGCGGGGGGGCCGGATACGCAGTATTTT. Residues: CASSSPLGMGLAGGPDTQYF.

As for this clonotype: A clone one base away is much larger, so this may be a read error. The chain carries TRBV4-1 and TRBJ2-7; 7 bases line up with TRBD1. The V segment lost 1 base and the J segment 1 base; nucleotides outside the gene matches: 7. This CDR3 has 16 residues. Germline values: CDR1 MGHRA, CDR2 YSYEKL. The CDR3 DNA follows: TGCGCCAGCAGCCAAGCGGTCAGGGGGAGATCCTACGAGCAGTACTTC. It specifies CASSQAVRGRSYEQYF.

This clonotype was detected a few times. The gene calls are TRBV7-8 and TRBJ2-7; the D gene is possibly TRBD2 (7 bases). The V gene lost 3 bases and the J gene lost 6 bases, with 18 bases spanning the gap. Germline loops: CDR1 SGHVS, CDR2 FQNEAQ. This CDR3 is built from 15 residues. CDR3 sequence reads: CASSLTEGGLVEQYF. In DNA, the CDR3 is TGTGCCAGCAGCTTGACGGAGGGGGGGCTAGTCGAGCAGTACTTC.

This clonotype was picked up a small number of times. This chain connects TRBV27 to TRBJ2-5; D perhaps matches TRBD2 (5 bases). CDR1 MNHEY and CDR2 SMNVEV come from the germline V gene (reference sequence). CDR3 length: 16 residues. Trimming removed 3 bases at V and 9 bases at J, with 23 bases between. CDR3 loop: CASSLWSERSEEAQYF. The CDR3 DNA reads TGTGCCAGCAGTTTGTGGTCGGAACGATCGGAGGAGGCCCAGTACTTC.

This clonotype was recorded many times. The rearrangement links TRBV6-1 to TRBJ2-1; the match to TRBD2 covers 9 bases. This CDR3 is built from 16 residues. Germline CDR1 and CDR2: MNHNS and SASEGT. V lost 10 bases and J lost 7; bases outside the gene matches: 17. CDR3 residues: CATNRGGALGLNEQFF. The CDR3 DNA follows: TGTGCCACCAACCGCGGGGGGGCTTTAGGATTGAATGAGCAGTTCTTC.

In its sample, this clonotype was seen a few times. The chain links TRBV6-1 to TRBJ2-7; maybe TRBD2 (5 bases). The germline gives CDR1 MNHNS, CDR2 SASEGT. The length of the CDR3 is 13 residues. The V gene lost 7 bases and the J gene lost 1 base, with 11 bases spanning the gap. The CDR3 coding sequence is TGTGCCAGCACCCGGACTTGGTCCTACGAGCAGTACTTC. Translating it yields CASTRTWSYEQYF.

The chain recombines TRBV5-1 with TRBJ2-3; the D is unclear. CDR1 and CDR2 from the germline V gene are SGHRS and YFSETQ. The V end lost 1 base, the J end lost 4 bases, and 10 bases lay between the germline ends. The CDR3 spans 14 residues. In DNA form, the CDR3 reads TGCGCCAGCAGCTTGTTTCCGGGCCCAGATACGCAGTATTTT. Its translation is CASSLFPGPDTQYF.

This clonotype showed up just a few times. The chain recombines TRBV18 with TRBJ2-3; maybe TRBD2 (5 bases). Deletions cut 0 bases from V and 5 bases from J, with 18 bases between. CDR3 length equals 17 residues. Per germline, CDR1 KGHSH and CDR2 LQKENI. The DNA of the CDR3 is TGTGCCAGCTCACCACCGGAGCTGCGGGTCCTGCGAGATACGCAGTATTTT. The encoded protein is CASSPPELRVLRDTQYF.

This clonotype occurred a few times. The rearrangement uses TRBV12-3 or TRBV12-4 and TRBJ1-5, with D perhaps TRBD1 (5 bases). CDR3 size: 15 residues. Trimming pared 4 bases from V and 3 bases from J, leaving 13 bases between. The CDR3 coding sequence is TGTGCCAGCAGTTCAGACAGTTATCCCAATCAGCCCCAGCATTTT. Amino acids: CASSSDSYPNQPQHF.

The table lists this clonotype with a few counts. The gene calls are TRBV5-1 and TRBJ2-3; TRBD2 agrees at 7 bases. The V gene end was trimmed by 3 bases and the J gene end by 2 bases; junction bases not matched to a gene: 9. The CDR3 totals 16 residues. Germline V CDR1 and CDR2: SGHRS, YFSETQ. CDR3 DNA sequence: TGCGCCAGCAGCTACAGCGGGACCATTGTCACAGATACGCAGTATTTT. Amino acid sequence: CASSYSGTIVTDTQYF.

The CDR3 here is CASSSTSGVPYEQYF. The CDR3 nucleotides read TGCGCCAGCAGCTCAACTAGCGGGGTGCCCTACGAGCAGTACTTC. The chain carries TRBV5-1 and TRBJ2-7, with TRBD2 matching 10 bases. V was clipped by 3 bases and J by 2 bases; unmatched bases: 5. CDR3 length equals 15 residues. Looked up from germline, CDR1 is SGHRS and CDR2 is YFSETQ.

The V call is TRBV7-9, the J call TRBJ1-3, with D hard to call. Germline loops: CDR1 SEHNR, CDR2 FQNEAQ (reference sequence). The CDR3 spans 12 residues. V was cut by 6 bases and J by 3 bases, with 6 bases left in between. The CDR3 DNA sequence: TGTGCCAGCAGTGCTGGTGGAAACACCATATATTTT. Protein product: CASSAGGNTIYF.

The chain joins TRBV7-2 to TRBJ1-6; D is unclear. The CDR3 consists of 17 residues. The V gene's germline CDR1 is SGHTA and CDR2 FQGNSA. With 0 bases removed from V and 5 bases from J, the gap between germline ends came to 14 bases. In DNA form, the CDR3 reads TGTGCCAGCAGCTTAGCGGGTCTCCTAAACGATAATTCACCCCTCCACTTT. Its protein product is CASSLAGLLNDNSPLHF.

The rearrangement joins TRBV28 to TRBJ1-4; possible D gene TRBD1, 5 bases. Germline assignment: CDR1 MDHEN and CDR2 SYDVKM. The CDR3 has 15 amino acids. Trimming took 5 bases from V and 6 from J, leaving 16 bases between them. CDR3 nucleotides: TGTGCCAGCAGTCCCCGACAGTTCTTGCATGAAAAACTGTTTTTT. Translation: CASSPRQFLHEKLFF.

This clonotype was recorded at least ten times. CDR3 amino acids: CASSFKGGQETQYF. The CDR3 DNA reads TGCGCCAGCAGCTTTAAGGGGGGGCAAGAGACCCAGTACTTC. The V gene is TRBV5-1, the J gene TRBJ2-5; D perhaps matches TRBD2 (7 bases). The CDR3 has 14 amino acids. Trimming shortened V by 2 bases and J by 2 bases, and 10 bases separated the two germline ends. The V gene's germline CDR1 is SGHRS and CDR2 YFSETQ.

The chain has TRBV5-4 and TRBJ2-5; D may match TRBD1 or TRBD2 (5 bases each). V lost 0 bases and J 3 bases, leaving 15 bases between the germline ends. Germline V gives CDR1 SGHNT, CDR2 YYREEE (reference sequence). CDR3 length equals 16 residues. The CDR3 reads CASSLGGVAGEETQYF. CDR3 in DNA: TGTGCCAGCAGCTTGGGAGGGGTGGCGGGCGAAGAGACCCAGTACTTC.

The chain employs TRBV10-3 and TRBJ2-3, with D possibly matching TRBD2 (6 bases). The germline gives CDR1 ENHRY, CDR2 SYGVKD. Trimming stripped 5 bases from V and 2 bases from J, with 29 bases between. The CDR3 length is 20 residues. The CDR3 is CAISNRQGGRATTSTDTQYF. The CDR3 nucleotides read TGTGCCATCAGTAATCGGCAGGGAGGACGCGCAACCACCTCCACAGATACGCAGTATTTT.